A single sample gave rise to the 5 T cell receptor beta chains below, sequenced in a study of T cell changes during pregnancy in multiple sclerosis. TCRdb's table, derived via immunoSEQ multiplex PCR, lists solely in-frame clones and lacks some. The sample has tens of thousands of clones; just over 90% are singletons. The sample was CD4+ T cells from peripheral blood mononuclear cells, taken in the third trimester of pregnancy. The receptors originated from a female donor with multiple sclerosis, enrolled in a pregnancy study.

The chain links TRBV5-1 to TRBJ2-5; 7 nucleotides match TRBD2. Trimming at V came to 6 bases and at J to 3 bases, leaving 8 bases not matched to a gene. In germline, CDR1 is SGHRS, CDR2 YFSETQ. The CDR3 is 14 amino acids. CDR3 sequence reads: CASTVGGTEETQYF. The CDR3 nucleotides are TGCGCCAGCACAGTGGGAGGGACCGAAGAGACCCAGTACTTC.

The gene calls are TRBV7-3 and TRBJ1-1; no firm D call. V lost 0 bases to trimming and J lost 1 base, with 6 bases between them. This CDR3 has 14 amino acids. CDR1 is SGHTA, CDR2 FQGTGA, per germline. CDR3 protein: CASSLTATNTEAFF. CDR3 bases: TGTGCCAGCAGCTTAACGGCCACGAACACTGAAGCTTTCTTT.

This chain connects TRBV7-2 to TRBJ2-1, with 7 bases that match TRBD2. In germline, CDR1 is SGHTA, CDR2 FQGNSA. Losses at the gene ends were 1 base for V and 10 bases for J; bases not matched to a gene: 10. CDR3 length equals 15 residues. This chain's CDR3 is CASSLGPAGSQEQFF. The CDR3 DNA sequence: TGTGCCAGCAGCTTAGGCCCAGCGGGATCCCAAGAGCAGTTCTTC.

This chain joins TRBV5-6 and TRBJ1-4; D not resolved. Germline V lookup: CDR1 SGHDT, CDR2 YYEEEE. The CDR3 has 14 amino acids. The V gene lost 4 bases and the J gene lost 0 bases, with 7 bases spanning the gap. In DNA form, the CDR3 reads TGTGCCAGCAGCCAGGTTGCAACTAATGAAAAACTGTTTTTT. It translates to CASSQVATNEKLFF.

This sequence joins TRBV5-1 and TRBJ2-7; 7 positions match TRBD1. The CDR3 extends over 15 amino acids. V gave up 7 bases and J gave up 0 bases; unmatched junction bases: 10. The germline V gene has CDR1 SGHRS and CDR2 YFSETQ. CDR3 loop: CASRLDRVVSYEQYF. The CDR3 nucleotides are TGCGCCAGCCGCCTCGACAGGGTAGTCTCCTACGAGCAGTACTTC.